A single sample is the source of the 15 T cell receptor beta chains below, sequenced in a study of T-cell memory formation after mild COVID-19. TCRdb reprocessed the 5' RACE reads with MiXCR, giving one entry per CDR3 protein. The table includes roughly 130,000 distinct CDR3 sequences, around 15% detected once. The sequencing sample was made of PBMCs or a T cell subset sorted from them (not recorded which). These receptors all stem from a man younger than 30 who had mild COVID-19 (a few samples of this study predate the infection). Cell type and time point are not known.

The rearrangement links TRBV6-5 to TRBJ1-1, with TRBD1 identical over 7 bases. From germline, CDR1 is MNHEY and CDR2 SVGAGI. With 3 bases clipped from V and 3 bases from J, the junction kept 1 base outside the gene matches. The CDR3 totals 13 residues. This CDR3 is CASSYGTDTEAFF. For the CDR3, the DNA is TGTGCCAGCAGTTATGGGACAGACACTGAAGCTTTCTTT.

This clonotype was counted a few times. This rearrangement joins TRBV6-6 to TRBJ2-2; D perhaps matches TRBD1 (5 bases). Trimming stripped 10 bases from V and 7 bases from J, with 16 bases between. Germline CDR1 and CDR2: MNHNY and SVGAGI (reference sequence). The CDR3 totals 13 residues. Here the CDR3 DNA reads TGTGCCACGCAGAAGGGGCGAGACGGGGAGCTGTTTTTT. Amino acid sequence: CATQKGRDGELFF.

This clonotype was detected a few times. The rearrangement joins TRBV5-1 to TRBJ2-7, with D possibly being TRBD2 (7 bases). Germline V lookup: CDR1 SGHRS, CDR2 YFSETQ. V was trimmed by 0 bases and J by 3 bases, leaving 10 bases between them. This CDR3 contains 14 residues. In nucleotides, the CDR3 is TGCGCCAGCAGCTTGGCCGGGGGGCTCTACGAGCAGTACGTC. Amino acid sequence: CASSLAGGLYEQYV.

J is TRBJ2-3 and V is TRBV6-4; no reliable D call. CDR3 size: 12 residues. The germline V gene encodes CDR1 MRHNA and CDR2 SNTAGT. V was shortened by 2 bases and J by 1 base, with 1 base between the two germline ends. CDR3 amino acids: CASSDGTDTQYF. DNA for the CDR3: TGTGCCAGCAGTGACGGCACAGATACGCAGTATTTT.

The rearrangement uses TRBV10-3 and TRBJ1-2; weak D call: TRBD1 (5 bases). The CDR3 loop spans 14 amino acids. The V gene's germline CDR1 is ENHRY and CDR2 SYGVKD. V was trimmed by 6 bases and J by 3 bases, leaving 14 bases between them. CDR3 amino acids: CAIRPRQSDYGYTF. CDR3 coding DNA: TGTGCCATCAGGCCCCGACAGAGCGACTATGGCTACACCTTC.

This clonotype was detected ten times or more. The chain joins TRBV12-3 or TRBV12-4 to TRBJ2-7; unclear D gene. V lost 2 bases, J lost 6 bases, and 8 bases lay in between. The CDR3 is 12 residues long. CDR3 protein: CASSLTVSEQYF. In nucleotides, the CDR3 is TGTGCCAGCAGTTTAACGGTGTCCGAGCAGTACTTC.

The table lists this clonotype with a few counts. The chain joins TRBV18 to TRBJ2-7; D remains unclear. V was cut by 6 bases and J by 1 base, with 13 bases left in between. The CDR3 length is 14 residues. The germline gives CDR1 KGHSH, CDR2 LQKENI. The CDR3 DNA reads TGTGCCAGCTCCGACTCGTGGGGATCCTACGAGCAGTACGTC. Translating gives CASSDSWGSYEQYV.

The chain joins TRBV12-3 or TRBV12-4 to TRBJ1-2; 7 nucleotides align to TRBD1. CDR3 length: 13 amino acids. Trimming took 6 bases from V and 7 from J; bases not matched to a gene: 8. The CDR3 nucleotides read TGTGCCAGCAGCCGACAGGGAATTCGTGGCTACACCTTC. Translating gives CASSRQGIRGYTF.

This clonotype appeared a few times. CDR3 loop: CASSGTVRLSGNTIYF. In DNA, the CDR3 is TGTGCCAGCAGCGGGACGGTCCGGCTCTCTGGAAACACCATATATTTT. This chain uses TRBV7-9 with TRBJ1-3; tentative D call: TRBD1 (5 bases). The CDR3 loop spans 16 amino acids. Trimming removed 5 bases from V and 0 bases from J, with 14 bases in between. The germline V gene has CDR1 SEHNR and CDR2 FQNEAQ (reference sequence).

V usage is TRBV4-2 and J usage is TRBJ1-1, with no clear D. CDR1 LGHNA and CDR2 YNFKEQ come from the germline V gene. The CDR3 covers 14 residues. V shed 0 bases and J shed 5 bases, with 10 bases lying between them. The CDR3 reads CASSQDRVWTEAFF. The CDR3 DNA reads as TGTGCCAGCAGCCAAGATCGGGTTTGGACTGAAGCTTTCTTT.

The chain uses TRBV9 and TRBJ1-6, with D possibly being TRBD1 (5 bases). Trimming cost V 3 bases and J 8 bases, with 12 bases left between them. Germline V lookup: CDR1 SGDLS, CDR2 YYNGEE. The CDR3 length is 14 residues. CDR3 DNA: TGTGCCAGCAGCGCCACATGGGGGGATTCACCCCTCCACTTT. Translating gives CASSATWGDSPLHF.

This clonotype was seen a handful of times. V gene TRBV5-1 combines with J gene TRBJ2-6; no clear D. The germline V gene encodes CDR1 SGHRS and CDR2 YFSETQ. V shed 6 bases and J shed 0 bases, with 10 bases lying between them. CDR3 length: 15 amino acids. The CDR3 DNA reads as TGCGCCAGCACCTCACAGTACTCTGGGGCCAACGTCCTGACTTTC. It translates to CASTSQYSGANVLTF.

The J gene is TRBJ2-5, the V gene TRBV20-1; 11 bases are a match to TRBD2. The CDR3 is 16 residues long. V lost 3 bases to trimming and J lost 4 bases; unmatched junction nucleotides: 10. Germline CDR1 is DFQATT and CDR2 is SNEGSKA (reference sequence). The CDR3 DNA reads TGCAGTGCTAGTCCCCTAGCGGGGGGTAGTAGAGAGACCCAGTACTTC. Amino acid sequence: CSASPLAGGSRETQYF.

This clonotype was seen more than once but under ten times. The CDR3 loop reads CASSLVGLAEAFF. As DNA, the CDR3 is TGTGCCAGCAGCTTAGTGGGGTTAGCTGAAGCTTTCTTT. The chain recombines TRBV7-2 with TRBJ1-1; D not certain. V shed 1 base and J shed 6 bases, with 9 bases lying between them. The CDR3 covers 13 residues. Germline V CDR1 and CDR2: SGHTA, FQGNSA. Combining the CDR3 with reference TRBV7-2 and TRBJ1-1 gives the whole variable domain GAGVSQSPSNKVTEKGKDVELRCDPISGHTALYWYRQSLGQGLEFLIYFQGNSAPDKSGLPSDRFSAERTGGSVSTLTIQRTQQEDSAVYLCASSLVGLAEAFFGQGTRLTVV.

This clonotype showed up just a few times. The chain combines TRBV24-1 with TRBJ2-3; D is ambiguous. Trimming removed 2 bases from V and 5 bases from J, with 7 bases in between. The CDR3 has 13 residues. CDR1 and CDR2 (germline): KGHDR, SFDVKD. CDR3 nucleotide sequence: TGTGCCACCAGTGATTCCGTCCAAGATACGCAGTATTTT. This sequence encodes CATSDSVQDTQYF.